This T cell receptor (beta chain) comes out of a study of response to subunit inactivated influenza vaccine. Trimming removed 0 bases at V and 10 bases at J, with 10 bases between. Germline lookup yields CDR1 ENHRY and CDR2 SYGVKD. The CDR3 is made up of 13 amino acids. TCRdb re-analysed the RT-PCR reads in MiXCR, keeping a single row per CDR3 protein. The sample holds around 650,000 distinct CDR3 sequences, 15% to 18% seen once. The chain uses TRBV10-3 and TRBJ2-1; perhaps TRBD2 as D (5 bases). Source: PBMCs from blood, taken about 13 days after vaccination. This TCR was sampled from a man aged 50 or older who received an inactivated influenza vaccine. The CDR3, as DNA: TGTGCCATCAGTGAGTCGGATAGCGCCGAGCAGTTCTTC. Translated: CAISESDSAEQFF.